These T cell receptor beta chains were read from a single sample in a study of CD8 T cells in Susac syndrome. Each CDR3 protein is one row after TCRdb ran MiXCR on the immunoSEQ multiplex PCR reads. The data contain about 300,000 distinct CDR3 sequences, about 89% of them singletons. Sequencing used CD8+ T cells from PBMCs. The receptors originated from a human donor with multiple sclerosis. Each CDR3 is given with its conserved first and last residue. D genes are given only for firm matches.

j_call v_call d_call cdr3_aa cdr3_nt
TRBJ2-5 TRBV24-1 - CATSAMTGTGKETQYF TGTGCCACCAGTGCCATGACCGGGACCGGGAAAGAGACCCAGTACTTC
TRBJ1-5 TRBV30 - CAWSGGGGNQPQHF TGTGCCTGGAGTGGCGGGGGGGGGAATCAGCCCCAGCATTTT
TRBJ2-5 TRBV6-1 TRBD2 CASSDPGTNQETQYF TGTGCCAGCAGTGACCCCGGGACTAATCAAGAGACCCAGTACTTC
TRBJ1-1 TRBV30 - CAWSVLGARVTEAFF TGTGCCTGGAGTGTACTTGGGGCTCGAGTCACTGAAGCTTTCTTT
TRBJ2-7 TRBV20-1 - CSARDQSYEQYF TGCAGTGCTAGAGACCAATCCTACGAGCAGTACTTC
TRBJ1-2 TRBV5-1 - CASSPTVAQGGGYTF TGCGCCAGCAGCCCCACCGTCGCCCAGGGAGGAGGCTACACCTTC
TRBJ1-1 TRBV7-9 - CASSFGWGAEAFF TGTGCCAGCAGCTTTGGTTGGGGTGCCGAAGCTTTCTTT
TRBJ2-7 TRBV28 TRBD1 CASSLGDSLYEQYF TGTGCCAGCAGTTTAGGGGACAGTCTCTACGAGCAGTACTTC
TRBJ2-1 TRBV19 TRBD2 CASSIGGSAYNEQFF TGTGCCAGTAGTATCGGGGGGAGCGCCTACAATGAGCAGTTCTTC
TRBJ2-3 TRBV27 - CASSLSQILVTDTQYF TGTGCCAGCAGTTTATCCCAGATACTAGTCACAGATACGCAGTATTTT